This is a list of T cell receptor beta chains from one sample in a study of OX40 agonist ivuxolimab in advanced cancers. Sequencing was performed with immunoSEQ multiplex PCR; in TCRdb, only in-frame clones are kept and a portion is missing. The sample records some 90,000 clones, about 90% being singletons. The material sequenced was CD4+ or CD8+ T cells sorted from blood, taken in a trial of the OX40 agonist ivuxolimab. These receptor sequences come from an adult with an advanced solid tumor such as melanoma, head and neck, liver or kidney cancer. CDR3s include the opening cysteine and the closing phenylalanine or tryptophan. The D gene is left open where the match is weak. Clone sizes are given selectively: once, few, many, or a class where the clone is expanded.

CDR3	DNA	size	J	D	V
CASSLMAPRNTEAFF	TGCGCCAGCAGCTTGATGGCCCCGAGGAACACTGAAGCTTTCTTT	-	TRBJ1-1	-	TRBV5-1
CASSLEGGMNTGELFF	TGCGCCAGCAGCTTGGAGGGCGGGATGAACACCGGGGAGCTGTTTTTT	once	TRBJ2-2	-	TRBV5-1
CASSPTLDVSNEQFF	TGTGCCAGCTCACCAACCCTGGACGTATCCAATGAGCAGTTCTTC	-	TRBJ2-1	-	TRBV18
CASSLLGGKETQYF	TGCGCCAGCAGTCTTCTGGGCGGGAAAGAGACCCAGTACTTC	-	TRBJ2-5	-	TRBV23-1
CASSNGTLGEAFF	TGTGCCAGCAGCAACGGGACACTCGGTGAAGCTTTCTTT	-	TRBJ1-1	-	TRBV21-1
CASSLSIGRDRDQPQHF	TGTGCCAGCAGCTTATCTATAGGCCGGGACAGGGATCAGCCCCAGCATTTT	-	TRBJ1-5	TRBD1	TRBV7-2
CASSPPSGYEQYF	TGTGCCAGCAGCCCTCCTAGCGGCTACGAGCAGTACTTC	-	TRBJ2-7	TRBD2	TRBV5-6
CASSFTGNNYGYTF	TGTGCCAGCAGTTTTACCGGGAACAACTATGGCTACACCTTC	-	TRBJ1-2	-	TRBV6-5
CASSLNPLNIQYF	TGTGCCAGCAGCTTGAACCCTTTAAACATTCAGTACTTC	-	TRBJ2-4	-	TRBV5-8
CASSRASSTDTQYF	TGTGCCAGCAGTAGGGCCAGTAGCACAGATACGCAGTATTTT	once	TRBJ2-3	-	TRBV25-1
CASSDPHRATNEKLFF	TGTGCCAGCAGTGACCCTCACAGGGCAACTAATGAAAAACTGTTTTTT	-	TRBJ1-4	-	TRBV28
CASSKRLGDSGNTIYF	TGTGCCAGCAGCAAGAGACTAGGGGACTCTGGAAACACCATATATTTT	-	TRBJ1-3	-	TRBV5-6
CASSSQGLHQPQHF	TGTGCCAGCAGCTCACAGGGACTGCATCAGCCCCAGCATTTT	-	TRBJ1-5	-	TRBV7-2
CASSRTGTSGNTIYF	TGTGCCAGCAGCCGTACCGGGACGTCCGGAAACACCATATATTTT	-	TRBJ1-3	-	TRBV5-5
CASRSPGNYGYTF	TGTGCCAGCCGGTCTCCGGGGAACTATGGCTACACCTTC	-	TRBJ1-2	-	TRBV11-2
CASSRATDTQYF	TGTGCCAGCAGTCGAGCTACAGATACGCAGTATTTT	-	TRBJ2-3	-	TRBV7-9
CASSIQNEQFF	TGTGCCAGCTCAATACAGAATGAGCAGTTCTTC	-	TRBJ2-1	-	TRBV18
CASREREGLYEQFF	TGTGCCAGTAGAGAGCGGGAGGGCCTTTATGAGCAGTTCTTC	-	TRBJ2-1	TRBD2	TRBV19
CASSLYMGVPSTDTQYF	TGTGCCAGTAGCTTATATATGGGCGTTCCTAGCACAGATACGCAGTATTTT	-	TRBJ2-3	-	TRBV19
CASSPNQETQYF	TGTGCCAGCTCACCTAACCAAGAGACCCAGTACTTC	-	TRBJ2-5	-	TRBV18
CASTAGGYEQYF	TGTGCCAGCACAGCGGGTGGCTACGAGCAGTACTTC	-	TRBJ2-7	-	TRBV27
CASSLAGAFSSHF	TGTGCCAGCAGCTTAGCGGGAGCTTTTTCGTCGCACTTC	-	TRBJ2-7	-	TRBV11-2
CASSPRTVAGELFF	TGTGCCAGCAGCCCAAGGACAGTGGCCGGGGAGCTGTTTTTT	-	TRBJ2-2	-	TRBV25-1
CASSDRVPYEQYF	TGTGCCAGCAGTGACAGGGTCCCCTACGAGCAGTACTTC	-	TRBJ2-7	TRBD1	TRBV6-5
CASSSNYGYTF	TGTGCCAGCAGTTCTAACTATGGCTACACCTTC	-	TRBJ1-2	-	TRBV6-6
CASSFTGSDGYTF	TGTGCCAGCAGCTTTACAGGGTCCGATGGCTACACCTTC	-	TRBJ1-2	-	TRBV7-3
CASSARPDTGELFF	TGTGCCAGCAGCGCCCGACCAGACACCGGGGAGCTGTTTTTT	-	TRBJ2-2	-	TRBV9
CASSPSGGGGNYGYTF	TGCGCCAGCAGCCCTAGTGGGGGCGGGGGAAACTATGGCTACACCTTC	-	TRBJ1-2	-	TRBV5-1
CAAGQGTYSNQPQHF	TGTGCCGCGGGACAGGGGACCTATAGCAATCAGCCCCAGCATTTT	-	TRBJ1-5	TRBD1	TRBV6-5
CASSLNLGLADNTGELFF	TGTGCCAGTAGTCTCAACCTGGGACTAGCGGATAACACCGGGGAGCTGTTTTTT	-	TRBJ2-2	TRBD2	TRBV19
CASSANTYEQYF	TGTGCCAGCAGTGCCAATACCTACGAGCAGTACTTC	-	TRBJ2-7	-	TRBV2
CASSLTGQGMDETQYF	TGTGCCAGCAGCTTAACAGGACAGGGAATGGATGAGACCCAGTACTTC	-	TRBJ2-5	TRBD1	TRBV7-9
CASSPKVAGAHETQYF	TGTGCCAGCAGCCCAAAGGTAGCGGGAGCGCATGAGACCCAGTACTTC	-	TRBJ2-5	TRBD2	TRBV7-2
CASSYTGVNTGELFF	TGTGCCAGCAGCTACACGGGAGTCAACACCGGGGAGCTGTTTTTT	-	TRBJ2-2	-	TRBV7-2
CASSLDPPTHEYGYTF	TGTGCCAGCAGCCTTGACCCCCCGACTCATGAATACGGCTACACCTTC	-	TRBJ1-2	-	TRBV7-9
CASSLSYRGQGQPQHF	TGTGCCAGCAGTTTATCCTACAGGGGGCAGGGTCAGCCCCAGCATTTT	once	TRBJ1-5	TRBD1	TRBV27
CASSLGGSNGNTIYF	TGCGCCAGCAGCTTAGGCGGATCAAATGGAAACACCATATATTTT	-	TRBJ1-3	-	TRBV5-1
CASSSPREVTHNEQFF	TGTGCCAGCAGCTCACCCCGGGAGGTAACCCACAATGAGCAGTTCTTC	-	TRBJ2-1	TRBD2	TRBV5-4
CASCAGSSGNTIYF	TGTGCCAGTTGCGCGGGGAGCTCTGGAAACACCATATATTTT	-	TRBJ1-3	-	TRBV6-1
CASSRTFGSYEQYF	TGTGCCAGCAGCCGCACGTTTGGCTCCTACGAGCAGTACTTC	-	TRBJ2-7	-	TRBV9
CAWESGRATDTQYF	TGTGCCTGGGAGAGCGGGAGGGCCACAGATACGCAGTATTTT	-	TRBJ2-3	TRBD2	TRBV30
CASSLFASGSPRETQYF	TGTGCCAGCAGTTTATTCGCTAGCGGGAGCCCCCGGGAGACCCAGTACTTC	-	TRBJ2-5	TRBD2	TRBV27
CASKPLGRDVRETQYF	TGTGCCAGCAAGCCCCTGGGGAGGGATGTGAGAGAGACCCAGTACTTC	-	TRBJ2-5	TRBD2	TRBV27
CASSPRIPSTDTQYF	TGTGCCAGCTCACCTAGGATCCCTAGCACAGATACGCAGTATTTT	-	TRBJ2-3	-	TRBV18
CAISGSDGHTGELFF	TGTGCCATCAGTGGGTCGGACGGACACACCGGGGAGCTGTTTTTT	-	TRBJ2-2	-	TRBV10-3
CATSRGSSGRTNYGYTF	TGTGCCACCAGCAGAGGGTCGAGCGGGCGGACTAACTATGGCTACACCTTC	-	TRBJ1-2	-	TRBV15
CASSSQQGGEQFF	TGTGCCAGCAGTTCCCAACAGGGAGGGGAGCAGTTCTTC	-	TRBJ2-1	-	TRBV13
CATSRALGSGNTIYF	TGTGCCACCAGCAGAGCTCTAGGCTCTGGAAACACCATATATTTT	-	TRBJ1-3	-	TRBV15
CASRMRGRTDTQYF	TGTGCCAGCAGGATGAGAGGCCGCACAGATACGCAGTATTTT	-	TRBJ2-3	-	TRBV27
CASSQVLVGAMGQFF	TGCGCCAGCAGCCAAGTGTTAGTTGGGGCAATGGGGCAGTTCTTC	-	TRBJ2-1	-	TRBV4-3